These 6 T cell receptor beta chains originate from one sample sequenced in a study of blood T cell repertoires in COVID-19. The repertoire was sequenced with immunoSEQ multiplex PCR; TCRdb's copy has only in-frame clones and lacks some. The sample shows about 350,000 clones, more than 70% of them seen only once. The sample comprised PBMCs or T cells enriched from blood (not recorded which). These receptors all stem from a woman in her twenties or thirties who had been exposed to COVID-19.

The chain couples TRBV30 to TRBJ1-2; no clear D gene. Germline assignment: CDR1 GTSNPN and CDR2 SVGIG (reference sequence). V gave up 0 bases and J gave up 8 bases, with 10 bases separating them. This CDR3 is 12 amino acids long. Here the CDR3 reads CAWSVSKRGYTF. CDR3 DNA: TGTGCCTGGAGTGTATCCAAGCGGGGCTACACCTTC.

For this clone: Within the sample, other DNA sequences also encode this same CDR3. This sequence joins TRBV28 and TRBJ1-5; 10 bases match TRBD1. This CDR3 is 16 amino acids long. Losses at the gene ends were 6 bases for V and 6 bases for J; bases not matched to a gene: 11. Germline CDR1 and CDR2: MDHEN and SYDVKM. CDR3 coding DNA: TGTGCCAGCAGCCCTTGGGTCGGGACAGGGGCTCAGCCCCAGCATTTT. This gives the protein CASSPWVGTGAQPQHF. The variable domain in full, with the rest retrieved from reference TRBV28 and TRBJ1-5, is DVKVTQSSRYLVKRTGEKVFLECVQDMDHENMFWYRQDPGLGLRLIYFSYDVKMKEKGDIPEGYSVSREKKERFSLILESASTNQTSMYLCASSPWVGTGAQPQHFGDGTRLSIL.

This chain uses TRBV2 with TRBJ2-1; no clear D gene. Germline V CDR1 and CDR2: SNHLY, FYNNEI. With 4 bases removed from V and 8 bases from J, the gap between germline ends came to 12 bases. The CDR3 has 13 amino acids. Here the CDR3 reads CASSGNGADEQFF. The CDR3 bases are TGTGCCAGCAGTGGAAACGGAGCTGATGAGCAGTTCTTC.

The chain links TRBV6-5 to TRBJ1-1, with 7 positions matching TRBD1. CDR1 and CDR2 (germline): MNHEY, SVGAGI. The CDR3 covers 15 residues. With V trimmed by 7 bases and J by 0 bases, 8 bases remained unmatched. CDR3 nucleotide sequence: TGTGCCAGCAATGGAGGGGGCCATATGAACACTGAAGCTTTCTTT. As protein: CASNGGGHMNTEAFF.

The V gene is TRBV28, the J gene TRBJ1-5, with 8 positions matching TRBD1. Trimming removed 5 bases from V and 5 bases from J; junction bases left unmatched: 11. The germline gives CDR1 MDHEN, CDR2 SYDVKM. This CDR3 contains 16 residues. The CDR3 nucleotides are TGTGCCAGCAGTAGCAGTGGGACAGGTCATCATCAGCCCCAGCATTTT. Protein product: CASSSSGTGHHQPQHF.

The V and J genes are TRBV11-2 and TRBJ2-1; weak D call: TRBD2 (6 bases). Trimming left V 5 bases short and J 6 bases short, with 20 bases between. Looked up from germline, CDR1 is SGHAT and CDR2 is FQNNGV. CDR3 size: 16 residues. The CDR3 spells CASSQPGLAVSNEQFF. The DNA for the CDR3 is TGTGCCAGCAGCCAGCCGGGACTCGCCGTTAGCAATGAGCAGTTCTTC.